The sequence of this T cell receptor (beta chain) was determined in a study of CD8+ T cells in alopecia areata. Findings and limits, study-wide: The study found TCR sharing across patients less clear than in mice, possibly for HLA reasons. On tofacitinib, scalp and blood still held many of the expanded lesional clones.

There are 9 residues in the CDR3. Germline loops: CDR1 SGHTA, CDR2 FQGNSA. Trimming left V 5 bases short and J 8 bases short, with 2 bases between. Reverse transcription of extracted RNA yielded cDNA, which provided the sequencing template. Libraries were prepared by immunoSEQ multiplex PCR; TCRdb keeps only in-frame clonotypes and omits some of them. The data contain hundreds of thousands of clones, about 62% of them singletons. The treatment: oral pan-JAK inhibitor, 5-10 mg twice daily. Remarks on this clone: No antigen is known for it.

V and J are TRBV7-2 and TRBJ2-3; no firm D call. This clonotype was obtained from a human donor with alopecia areata. Source: CD4+ T cells sorted from blood, taken at week 24, from a patient treated with tofacitinib. The CDR3 sequence is CASSVTQYF. The DNA for the CDR3 is TGTGCCAGCAGCGTTACGCAGTATTTT.